The 9 T cell receptor beta chains reported below all come from one sample, sequenced in a study of naive CD8 T cells in extremely preterm neonates. TCRdb's table, derived via immunoSEQ multiplex PCR, lists solely in-frame clones and lacks some. Of around 4,900 clones in the sample, almost 99% were seen once. Source material: naive CD8+ T cells from blood. The source is a human donor in good health.

This clone was seen once. The rearrangement links TRBV18 to TRBJ2-3, with 10 bases matching TRBD2. Germline values: CDR1 KGHSH, CDR2 LQKENI. Germline trimming cut 2 bases from V and 2 bases from J; bases unmatched to any gene: 7. The CDR3 loop spans 17 amino acids. The DNA of the CDR3 is TGTGCCAGCTCACCATTAACTAGCGGGGACTCCACAGATACGCAGTATTTT. As protein: CASSPLTSGDSTDTQYF.

J is TRBJ2-6 and V is TRBV7-9; 11 bases map to TRBD1. The CDR3 runs 19 residues. V was clipped by 4 bases and J by 0 bases; unmatched bases: 8. In germline, CDR1 is SEHNR, CDR2 FQNEAQ (reference sequence). CDR3 nucleotide sequence: TGTGCCAGCAGCTCCTCCGGGACAGGGGGTAACTCTGGGGCCAACGTCCTGACTTTC. Its protein product is CASSSSGTGGNSGANVLTF.

This CDR3 is CASSSTGSNYEQYF. The DNA of the CDR3 is TGTGCCAGCAGCTCGACAGGGTCAAACTACGAGCAGTACTTC. The chain links TRBV7-6 to TRBJ2-7, with TRBD1 identical over 7 bases. With 4 bases clipped from V and 3 bases from J, the junction kept 6 bases outside the gene matches. The length of the CDR3 is 14 residues. From germline, CDR1 is SGHVS and CDR2 FNYEAQ. Together with reference TRBV7-6 and TRBJ2-7, the CDR3 gives the full variable domain: GAGVSQSPRYKVTKRGQDVALRCDPISGHVSLYWYRQALGQGPEFLTYFNYEAQQDKSGLPNDRFSAERPEGSISTLTIQRTEQRDSAMYRCASSSTGSNYEQYFGPGTRLTVT.

The chain recombines TRBV27 with TRBJ2-7; 7 bases map to TRBD2. Germline CDR1 reads MNHEY; CDR2 reads SMNVEV (reference sequence). The CDR3 covers 14 residues. V shed 3 bases and J 2 bases; nucleotides not matched to a gene: 4. The CDR3 here is CASSLAGAPYEQYF. The CDR3, as DNA: TGTGCCAGCAGTTTGGCGGGAGCCCCCTACGAGCAGTACTTC.

This chain joins TRBV7-6 and TRBJ1-1; TRBD1 matches at 8 bases. The ends lost 5 bases at V and 0 bases at J; junction bases unmatched: 5. The CDR3 contains 15 residues. The germline V gene encodes CDR1 SGHVS and CDR2 FNYEAQ. The DNA of the CDR3 is TGTGCCAGCAGCCCCCGACAGGGGATGAACACTGAAGCTTTCTTT. The encoded protein is CASSPRQGMNTEAFF.

The chain uses TRBV6-1 and TRBJ2-7; D gene uncertain. In germline, CDR1 is MNHNS, CDR2 SASEGT. The V gene lost 1 base and the J gene lost 0 bases, with 10 bases spanning the gap. This CDR3 has 15 residues. CDR3 residues: CASSEGASSSYEQYF. The DNA of the CDR3 is TGTGCCAGCAGTGAAGGGGCTTCAAGCTCCTACGAGCAGTACTTC.

The chain has TRBV19 and TRBJ2-4, with 9 bases matching TRBD1. Germline V gene sequence: CDR1 LNHDA, CDR2 SQIVND (reference sequence). The CDR3 is made up of 16 amino acids. With V trimmed by 4 bases and J by 1 base, 5 bases remained unmatched. The CDR3 protein is CASSNGQGLAKNIQYF. As DNA, the CDR3 is TGTGCCAGTAGTAATGGACAGGGGTTGGCCAAAAACATTCAGTACTTC.

V and J are TRBV5-1 and TRBJ2-7; 16 positions match TRBD2. The CDR3 is made up of 15 amino acids. The V gene end was trimmed by 4 bases and the J gene end by 7 bases; junction bases not matched to a gene: 5. Germline CDR1 reads SGHRS; CDR2 reads YFSETQ. The CDR3: CASSPGTSGREEQYF. The CDR3 bases are TGCGCCAGCAGCCCAGGGACTAGCGGGAGGGAAGAGCAGTACTTC. The full variable domain, completed using reference TRBV5-1 and TRBJ2-7, is KAGVTQTPRYLIKTRGQQVTLSCSPISGHRSVSWYQQTPGQGLQFLFEYFSETQRNKGNFPGRFSGRQFSNSRSEMNVSTLELGDSALYLCASSPGTSGREEQYFGPGTRLTVT.

In DNA form, the CDR3 reads TGTGCCAGCAGAACAGACAATGAGCAGTTCTTC. Translated, it gives CASRTDNEQFF. This chain uses TRBV27 with TRBJ2-1, with D uncertain. Germline CDR1 and CDR2: MNHEY and SMNVEV (reference sequence). The CDR3 runs 11 residues. V was pared by 6 bases and J by 5 bases, with 5 bases between.